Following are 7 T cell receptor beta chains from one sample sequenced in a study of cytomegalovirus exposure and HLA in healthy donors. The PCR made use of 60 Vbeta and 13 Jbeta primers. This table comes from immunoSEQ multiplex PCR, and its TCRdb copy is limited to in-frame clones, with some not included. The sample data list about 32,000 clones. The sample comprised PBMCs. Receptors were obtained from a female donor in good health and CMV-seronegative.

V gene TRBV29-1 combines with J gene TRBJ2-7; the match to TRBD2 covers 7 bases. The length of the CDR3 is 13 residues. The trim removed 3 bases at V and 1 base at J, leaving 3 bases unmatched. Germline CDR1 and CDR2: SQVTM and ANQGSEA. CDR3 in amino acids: CSVEGGRSYEQYF. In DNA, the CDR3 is TGCAGCGTTGAGGGGGGGAGGTCCTACGAGCAGTACTTC.

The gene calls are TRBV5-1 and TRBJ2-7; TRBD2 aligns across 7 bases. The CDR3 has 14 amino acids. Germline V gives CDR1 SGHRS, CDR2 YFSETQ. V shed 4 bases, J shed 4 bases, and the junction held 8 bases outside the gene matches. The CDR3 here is CASSGPDGRYEQYF. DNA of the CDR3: TGCGCCAGCAGCGGCCCTGACGGGAGGTACGAGCAGTACTTC.

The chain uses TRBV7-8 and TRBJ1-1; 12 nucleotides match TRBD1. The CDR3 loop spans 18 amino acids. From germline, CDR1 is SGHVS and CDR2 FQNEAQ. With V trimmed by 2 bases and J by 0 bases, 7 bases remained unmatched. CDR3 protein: CASSLLGTGGLVNTEAFF. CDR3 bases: TGTGCCAGCAGCTTATTGGGGACAGGGGGCCTGGTGAACACTGAAGCTTTCTTT.

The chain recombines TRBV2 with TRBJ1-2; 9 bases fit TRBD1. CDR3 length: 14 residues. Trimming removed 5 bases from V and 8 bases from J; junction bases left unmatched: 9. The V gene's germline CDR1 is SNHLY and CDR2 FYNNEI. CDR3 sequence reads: CASSPGGTGRGYTF. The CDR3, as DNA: TGTGCCAGCAGTCCCGGTGGGACAGGGAGAGGCTACACCTTC.

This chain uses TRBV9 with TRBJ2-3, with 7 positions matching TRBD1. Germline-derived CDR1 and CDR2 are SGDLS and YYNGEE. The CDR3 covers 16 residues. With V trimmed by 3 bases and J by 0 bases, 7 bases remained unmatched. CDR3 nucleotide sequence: TGTGCCAGCAGCGCTATAGGGACAGCCAGCACAGATACGCAGTATTTT. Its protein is CASSAIGTASTDTQYF.

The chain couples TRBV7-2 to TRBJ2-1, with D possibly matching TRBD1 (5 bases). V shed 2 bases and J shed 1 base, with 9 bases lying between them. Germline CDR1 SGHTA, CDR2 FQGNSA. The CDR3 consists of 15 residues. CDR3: CASSLLGASYNEQFF. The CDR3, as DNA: TGTGCCAGCAGCTTACTTGGGGCTTCCTACAATGAGCAGTTCTTC.

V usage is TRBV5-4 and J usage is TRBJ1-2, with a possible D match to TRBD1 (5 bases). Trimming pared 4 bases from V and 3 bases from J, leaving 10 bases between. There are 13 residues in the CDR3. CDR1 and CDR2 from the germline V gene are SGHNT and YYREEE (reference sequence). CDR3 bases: TGTGCCAGCAGCCTCAGGGTTGACTATGGCTACACCTTC. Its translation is CASSLRVDYGYTF.